This TCR beta chain comes out of a study of cytomegalovirus exposure and HLA in healthy donors. Primers included in the PCR were 60 Vbeta and 13 Jbeta primers. This table comes from immunoSEQ multiplex PCR, and its TCRdb copy is limited to in-frame clones, with some not included. Among about 69,000 clones listed, about 76% were seen once. The sample taken for sequencing was PBMCs. This clonotype was obtained from a man aged 18-30 years in good health and CMV-seronegative.

The CDR3 spells CAWISGGRGTDTQYF. The CDR3 nucleotides read TGTGCCTGGATTAGCGGGGGACGAGGCACAGATACGCAGTATTTT. V and J are TRBV30 and TRBJ2-3; 9 nucleotides agree with TRBD2. The CDR3 has 15 residues. Germline V gene lookup returns CDR1 GTSNPN and CDR2 SVGIG (reference sequence). J gave up 1 base and V 4 bases, and 6 bases lay outside the gene matches.